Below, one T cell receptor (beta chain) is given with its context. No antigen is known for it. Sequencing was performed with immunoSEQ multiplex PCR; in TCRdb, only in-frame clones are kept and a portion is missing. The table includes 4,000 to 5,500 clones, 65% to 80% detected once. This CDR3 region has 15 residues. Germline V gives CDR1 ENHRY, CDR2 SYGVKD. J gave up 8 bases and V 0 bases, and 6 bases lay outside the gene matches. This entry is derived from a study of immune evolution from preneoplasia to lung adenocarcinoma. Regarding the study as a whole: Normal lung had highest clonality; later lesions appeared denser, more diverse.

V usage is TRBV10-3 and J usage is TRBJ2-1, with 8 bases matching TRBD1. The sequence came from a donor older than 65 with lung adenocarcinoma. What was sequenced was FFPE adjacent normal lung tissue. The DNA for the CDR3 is TGTGCCATCAGTGAGTCCCAAGACAGGGGCCATGAGCAGTTCTTC. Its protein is CAISESQDRGHEQFF.